This TCR beta chain was identified in a study of control samples from healthy donors and cancer patients. CDR3 length: 14 residues. The V gene's germline CDR1 is KGHSH and CDR2 LQKENI. Between the trimmed V and J ends, which lost 6 bases and 1 base, there was a span of 10 bases. This clone was observed once. Clones were read by immunoSEQ multiplex PCR, and TCRdb kept only the in-frame ones, dropping some. This table has around 82,000 clones, roughly 90% appearing once. Sequencing was performed on blood. The clonotype comes from a man aged 50 or older in good health. The chain has TRBV18 and TRBJ1-5; D ambiguous. CDR3 DNA: TGTGCCAGCTCCCGGGAACGAAGCAATCAGCCCCAGCATTTT. Translating it yields CASSRERSNQPQHF.